This T cell receptor beta chain was found in a study of blood T cell repertoires in COVID-19. Looking at the study overall: Donors in the United States, Italy and Spain gave samples during acute or convalescent COVID-19. Sources were T cells, B-cell-depleted T cells, or PBMCs; the material itself was cDNA or gDNA.

V lost 5 bases and J lost 5, with 16 bases in between. The CDR3 contains 14 residues. Germline V lookup: CDR1 SNHLY, CDR2 FYNNEI. In the original analysis: The assay estimated nucleated cells by amplifying reference gene primers. The repertoire was sequenced with immunoSEQ multiplex PCR; TCRdb's copy has only in-frame clones and lacks some. V and J calls and clone size are given by that table; D and trimming were obtained from the DNA. The sample records about 220,000 clones, 70% to 85% being singletons. The gene calls are TRBV2 and TRBJ2-7, with a possible D match to TRBD2 (5 bases). This TCR came from a man aged 35 to 55 who had recovered from COVID-19. Sequenced input: peripheral blood. CDR3 region: CASSLRRRIDEQYF. The CDR3, as DNA: TGTGCCAGCAGTCTCCGGAGGCGGATCGACGAGCAGTACTTC. The full variable domain, rest sourced from reference TRBV2 and TRBJ2-7, is EPEVTQTPSHQVTQMGQEVILRCVPISNHLYFYWYRQILGQKVEFLVSFYNNEISEKSEIFDDQFSVERPDGSNFTLKIRSTKLEDSAMYFCASSLRRRIDEQYFGPGTRLTVT.